This T cell receptor (beta chain) was sequenced for a study of cytomegalovirus exposure and HLA in healthy donors. As for this clone: Its antigen remains unidentified.

PCR was performed using 60 Vbeta and 13 Jbeta primers. The table came from immunoSEQ multiplex PCR; TCRdb's copy has only in-frame clones and leaves some out. Recorded here are around 84,000 clones; the top ten clones represent about 5%. Study results and limitations: Later analysis indicated greater clonal expansion among HLA-associated TCR beta chains than among equally common other chains. Most TCR sequences were uncommon, yet certain public TCRs appeared in many donors.

The germline gives CDR1 SQVTM, CDR2 ANQGSEA. This CDR3 has 16 residues. V was clipped by 1 base and J by 7 bases; unmatched bases: 10. The genes are TRBV29-1 and TRBJ2-2; 9 nucleotides match TRBD2. The sequenced sample was PBMCs. The receptor comes from a young man in good health and CMV-seronegative. The CDR3 nucleotides read TGCAGCGTTGAAGGGGAGCCTAGCGGGAAGGGCGGGGAGCTGTTTTTT. This encodes CSVEGEPSGKGGELFF.